The 20 T cell receptor beta chains given below trace back to one sample, sequenced in a study of cytomegalovirus exposure and HLA in healthy donors. Researchers ran the PCR with 60 Vbeta and 13 Jbeta primers. Produced via immunoSEQ multiplex PCR; TCRdb's table is partial and in-frame only. Among around 150,000 clones, 70% to 85% were seen once, and the ten largest hold around 1.5%. The sequenced sample was PBMCs. These receptors were obtained from a man aged 25 to 40 in good health and CMV-seropositive.

The chain uses TRBV5-8 and TRBJ2-1, with D perhaps TRBD2 (5 bases). This CDR3 is 15 amino acids long. Germline V gene data show CDR1 as SGHTS and CDR2 as YDEGEE. The V gene lost 1 base and the J gene lost 0 bases, with 8 bases spanning the gap. In DNA, the CDR3 is TGTGCCAGCAGCTTGATTGCGGGCTCCTACAATGAGCAGTTCTTC. The encoded protein is CASSLIAGSYNEQFF. Based on the CDR3 plus reference TRBV5-8 and TRBJ2-1, the full variable domain is EAGVTQSPTHLIKTRGQQATLRCSPISGHTSVYWYQQALGLGLQFLLWYDEGEERNRGNFPPRFSGRQFPNYSSELNVNALELEDSALYLCASSLIAGSYNEQFFGPGTRLTVL.

The chain joins TRBV29-1 to TRBJ2-4; 10 bases fit TRBD1. Germline V gives CDR1 SQVTM, CDR2 ANQGSEA. V lost 7 bases and J lost 10; bases outside the gene matches: 16. The CDR3 runs to 15 residues. CDR3 protein: CSGGDRGGPGMIQYF. The CDR3 DNA reads as TGCAGCGGTGGGGACAGGGGCGGGCCGGGCATGATTCAGTACTTC.

This clone occurred a few times. This rearrangement joins TRBV10-3 to TRBJ2-7; possible D gene TRBD1, 7 bases. The CDR3 sequence is 14 residues long. Germline V gene sequence: CDR1 ENHRY, CDR2 SYGVKD. Trimming stripped 3 bases from V and 3 bases from J, with 12 bases between. The CDR3 nucleotides read TGTGCCATCAGTGAAAGGCGGGACAGCTACGAGCAGTACTTC. Amino acid sequence: CAISERRDSYEQYF.

The J gene is TRBJ1-4, the V gene TRBV28; 8 bases fit TRBD1. Germline V gene lookup returns CDR1 MDHEN and CDR2 SYDVKM. This CDR3 contains 14 residues. Trimming took 6 bases from V and 6 from J; bases not matched to a gene: 6. CDR3 in DNA: TGTGCCAGCAGCCCAGGGGGCGCGGATGAAAAACTGTTTTTT. As protein: CASSPGGADEKLFF. Full variable domain (rest looked up from reference TRBV28 and TRBJ1-4): DVKVTQSSRYLVKRTGEKVFLECVQDMDHENMFWYRQDPGLGLRLIYFSYDVKMKEKGDIPEGYSVSREKKERFSLILESASTNQTSMYLCASSPGGADEKLFFGSGTQLSVL.

V is TRBV6-6 and J is TRBJ2-7; weak D call: TRBD1 (5 bases). The V and J ends lost 0 bases and 2 bases respectively, with 8 bases between them. The CDR3 sequence is 14 residues long. Germline V CDR1 and CDR2: MNHNY, SVGAGI (reference sequence). The CDR3 is CASSYSDSPYEQYF. The CDR3 nucleotides read TGTGCCAGCAGTTACTCCGACAGCCCCTACGAGCAGTACTTC.

The V gene is TRBV25-1, the J gene TRBJ2-6; no firm D call. The CDR3 sequence is 16 residues long. Trimming removed 1 base at V and 4 bases at J, with 11 bases between. Looked up from germline, CDR1 is MGHDK and CDR2 is SYGVNS. CDR3 sequence reads: CASSEFPGTGANVLTF. The CDR3 coding sequence is TGTGCCAGCAGTGAATTCCCAGGTACCGGGGCCAACGTCCTGACTTTC.

J is TRBJ2-5 and V is TRBV27; weak D call: TRBD1 (6 bases). CDR1 and CDR2 (germline): MNHEY, SMNVEV (reference sequence). This CDR3 contains 13 residues. Trimming took 5 bases from V and 5 from J, leaving 12 bases between them. The chain's CDR3 is CASSPTGWETQYF. CDR3 in DNA: TGTGCCAGCAGTCCAACAGGGTGGGAGACCCAGTACTTC.

This clone was seen a handful of times. The chain has TRBV4-1 and TRBJ2-7; the D is unclear. The CDR3 totals 15 residues. Germline V gene sequence: CDR1 MGHRA, CDR2 YSYEKL. V dropped 0 bases and J dropped 0 bases, with 9 bases sitting between them. The CDR3 here is CASSQDHPGSYEQYF. The CDR3 nucleotides are TGCGCCAGCAGCCAAGATCACCCAGGCTCCTACGAGCAGTACTTC.

The V gene is TRBV13, the J gene TRBJ1-2; D might be TRBD1 (5 bases). Germline V gives CDR1 PRHDT, CDR2 FYEKMQ (reference sequence). The CDR3 is made up of 14 amino acids. Trimming shortened V by 5 bases and J by 8 bases, and 18 bases separated the two germline ends. The CDR3 coding sequence is TGTGCCAGCAGCGGGGGAGGGGTTCTCGGGGGCTACACCTTC. It specifies CASSGGGVLGGYTF.

This chain uses TRBV28 with TRBJ2-7; 9 bases map to TRBD2. CDR1 is MDHEN, CDR2 SYDVKM, per germline. The CDR3 extends over 16 amino acids. Trimming at V came to 7 bases and at J to 3 bases, leaving 13 bases not matched to a gene. This chain's CDR3 is CASTAGSLAGNYEQYF. For the CDR3, the DNA is TGTGCCAGCACCGCCGGCAGTCTAGCGGGAAACTACGAGCAGTACTTC.

This chain uses TRBV20-1 with TRBJ2-4; D may be TRBD1 (5 bases). Germline loops: CDR1 DFQATT, CDR2 SNEGSKA (reference sequence). Trimming stripped 7 bases from V and 5 bases from J, with 9 bases between. The CDR3 loop spans 11 amino acids. CDR3 DNA: TGCAGTGTCAGGGCCCAAAACATTCAGTACTTC. Translation: CSVRAQNIQYF.

The genes are TRBV5-1 and TRBJ1-3; 8 bases line up with TRBD1. J gave up 7 bases and V 2 bases, and 5 bases lay outside the gene matches. CDR3 length: 14 residues. From germline, CDR1 is SGHRS and CDR2 YFSETQ. CDR3 coding DNA: TGCGCCAGCAGCTTTTCCACAGGGGGGAACACCATATATTTT. Amino acids: CASSFSTGGNTIYF.

V is TRBV6-5 and J is TRBJ1-1; 10 bases align to TRBD1. The germline gives CDR1 MNHEY, CDR2 SVGAGI. Germline trimming cut 10 bases from V and 9 bases from J; bases unmatched to any gene: 8. The CDR3 sequence is 12 residues long. The CDR3 loop is CATRETGGKAFF. The CDR3 DNA reads TGTGCCACCCGGGAGACAGGGGGCAAAGCTTTCTTT.

The chain joins TRBV5-1 to TRBJ2-7, with D unresolved. Germline assignment: CDR1 SGHRS and CDR2 YFSETQ. The CDR3 contains 15 residues. The V gene lost 4 bases and the J gene lost 5 bases, with 19 bases spanning the gap. The DNA of the CDR3 is TGCGCCAGCAGCCCGCTTGGGTACAGTGGAAACGAGCAGTACTTC. Translated: CASSPLGYSGNEQYF.

The genes are TRBV14 and TRBJ2-7; tentative D call: TRBD1 (6 bases). This CDR3 has 14 amino acids. Germline V gene data show CDR1 as SGHDN and CDR2 as FVKESK. The V gene lost 4 bases and the J gene lost 8 bases, with 18 bases spanning the gap. The CDR3 region has the DNA TGTGCCAGCAGCCCTGTTAGTCTGGGGGCAAAGCAGTACTTC. This gives the protein CASSPVSLGAKQYF.

This clone came up a few times. V usage is TRBV9 and J usage is TRBJ2-7, with 9 bases lining up with TRBD2. V was clipped by 3 bases and J by 4 bases; unmatched bases: 11. Per germline, CDR1 SGDLS and CDR2 YYNGEE. CDR3 length equals 16 residues. The CDR3 spells CASSAEGTSISYEQYF. As DNA, the CDR3 is TGTGCCAGCAGCGCTGAGGGGACTAGCATTTCGTACGAGCAGTACTTC. The full variable domain, with the rest looked up from reference TRBV9 and TRBJ2-7, is DSGVTQTPKHLITATGQRVTLRCSPRSGDLSVYWYQQSLDQGLQFLIQYYNGEERAKGNILERFSAQQFPDLHSELNLSSLELGDSALYFCASSAEGTSISYEQYFGPGTRLTVT.

The chain joins TRBV19 to TRBJ2-3; TRBD1 is a possible D gene (5 bases). Deletions cut 3 bases from V and 2 bases from J, with 9 bases between. The germline gives CDR1 LNHDA, CDR2 SQIVND (reference sequence). CDR3 length: 14 residues. The CDR3 is CASSMGLITDTQYF. CDR3 coding DNA: TGTGCCAGTAGTATGGGGCTAATCACAGATACGCAGTATTTT.

This chain joins TRBV7-2 and TRBJ2-6; a weak D match, TRBD2 (6 bases). Germline CDR1 and CDR2: SGHTA and FQGNSA. The CDR3 loop spans 15 amino acids. The V end lost 5 bases, the J end lost 2 bases, and 10 bases lay between the germline ends. CDR3 DNA sequence: TGTGCCAGCAGCCCCAGACTAGCTGGGGCCAACGTCCTGACTTTC. The encoded protein is CASSPRLAGANVLTF.

The chain carries TRBV5-1 and TRBJ2-7, with D maybe TRBD2 (5 bases). Germline CDR1 and CDR2: SGHRS and YFSETQ. The CDR3 length is 15 residues. Between the trimmed V and J ends, which lost 0 bases and 3 bases, there was a span of 13 bases. CDR3 amino acids: CASSLGRYRNYEQYF. DNA of the CDR3: TGCGCCAGCAGCTTGGGGAGGTACAGAAACTACGAGCAGTACTTC.

The gene calls are TRBV19 and TRBJ2-3; 9 nucleotides agree with TRBD1. The trim removed 7 bases at V and 6 bases at J, leaving 11 bases unmatched. The CDR3 runs to 15 residues. Germline V gene lookup returns CDR1 LNHDA and CDR2 SQIVND (reference sequence). In DNA, the CDR3 is TGTGCCAGTACCCCGACAGGGGGGTTGGGCGATACGCAGTATTTT. This sequence encodes CASTPTGGLGDTQYF.